A selection of T cell receptor beta chains follows, all from one sample in a study of cytomegalovirus exposure and HLA in healthy donors. Here immunoSEQ multiplex PCR was the method, and the copy in TCRdb shows in-frame clones only, minus some. This sample's clone table lists 80,000 or so clones. The sample comprised PBMCs. The origin of the receptors is a man in his fifties in good health and CMV-seropositive. Both conserved end residues are part of each CDR3. A D gene is named only where the DNA matches it firmly.

D: TRBD1
J: TRBJ1-4
V: TRBV9
DNA: TGTGCCAGCAGCGCCTCCGGGACAGGGTTTGAAAAACTGTTTTTT
CDR3: CASSASGTGFEKLFF

D: .
J: TRBJ1-6
V: TRBV30
DNA: TGTGCCTGGAGTCCCACTGGGGGCATCTCCTATAATTCACCCCTCCACTTT
CDR3: CAWSPTGGISYNSPLHF

D: .
J: TRBJ1-2
V: TRBV2
DNA: TGTGCCGTTGGACTGTCCTCTAACTATGGCTACACCTTC
CDR3: CAVGLSSNYGYTF

D: TRBD2
J: TRBJ2-2
V: TRBV2
DNA: TGTGCCAGCAGCGGGGGGGGCCGGAACACCGGGGAGCTGTTTTTT
CDR3: CASSGGGRNTGELFF

D: .
J: TRBJ2-7
V: TRBV6-5
DNA: TGTGCCAGCAGTTACCAGCTCCAGGGCGAGCAGTACTTC
CDR3: CASSYQLQGEQYF

D: TRBD1
J: TRBJ1-2
V: TRBV19
DNA: TGTGCCAGTAGTGCGGGGACAGGGGCGAACTATGGCTACACCTTC
CDR3: CASSAGTGANYGYTF

D: .
J: TRBJ1-5
V: TRBV9
DNA: TGTGCCAGCAGTGCGACGGGGATTTTTAACGGGCCCCAGCATTTT
CDR3: CASSATGIFNGPQHF

D: .
J: TRBJ2-7
V: TRBV7-2
DNA: TGTGCCAGCACCCGACAGGTCTTCTACGAGCAGTACTTC
CDR3: CASTRQVFYEQYF

D: .
J: TRBJ2-7
V: TRBV6-5
DNA: TGTGCCAGCAGGGGGGGAGGGGGTGCGTACGAGCAGTACTTC
CDR3: CASRGGGGAYEQYF

D: .
J: TRBJ1-5
V: TRBV30
DNA: TGTGCCTGGAGTGTACGGACAGATCAGCCCCAGCATTTT
CDR3: CAWSVRTDQPQHF

D: .
J: TRBJ1-1
V: TRBV19
DNA: TGTGCCAGTACCATTTTGGGGGGGGGAGCTTTCTTT
CDR3: CASTILGGGAFF

D: .
J: TRBJ2-7
V: TRBV2
DNA: TGTGCCAGCAGTGAAGTTGACACCCTCGAGCAGTACTTC
CDR3: CASSEVDTLEQYF

D: .
J: TRBJ1-6
V: TRBV5-1
DNA: TGCGCCAGCAGCCCCCTGGAGGATGGGTCACCCCTCCACTTT
CDR3: CASSPLEDGSPLHF

D: TRBD2
J: TRBJ2-3
V: TRBV19
DNA: TGTGCCAGTAGTGCTTCTACTAGCGGGAGGGATACGCAGTATTTT
CDR3: CASSASTSGRDTQYF

D: .
J: TRBJ1-1
V: TRBV27
DNA: TGTGCCAGCACCGCCTCCCCGACAGGGAACACTGAAGCTTTCTTT
CDR3: CASTASPTGNTEAFF

D: .
J: TRBJ1-5
V: TRBV9
DNA: TGTGCCAGCAGCGTAGACGGTGGCAGCGCCTGGCCCCAGCATTTT
CDR3: CASSVDGGSAWPQHF

D: .
J: TRBJ1-1
V: TRBV5-1
DNA: TGCGCCAGCAGCTTGACCCACGGGGGGCAGGATCGGACTGAAGCTTTCTTT
CDR3: CASSLTHGGQDRTEAFF

D: .
J: TRBJ1-5
V: TRBV6-5
DNA: TGTGCCAGCAGCTCGGACCTTCCGGGGAATCAGCCCCAGCATTTT
CDR3: CASSSDLPGNQPQHF

D: .
J: TRBJ2-7
V: TRBV6-1
DNA: TGTGCCAGCAGTGCGGGAGTAGGGCTAGCGCACTCCTACGAGCAGTACTTC
CDR3: CASSAGVGLAHSYEQYF

D: .
J: TRBJ1-2
V: TRBV4-1
DNA: TGCGCCAGCAGCCTATCGACAGGTGACTACTATGGCTACACCTTC
CDR3: CASSLSTGDYYGYTF

D: .
J: TRBJ2-5
V: TRBV4-1
DNA: TGCGCCAGCAGCCCTGCAAGGGGGGGCCAAGAGACCCAGTACTTC
CDR3: CASSPARGGQETQYF

D: TRBD2
J: TRBJ2-3
V: TRBV18
DNA: TGTGCCAGCTCACTGACCAGCGGGGCTAGCACAGATACGCAGTATTTT
CDR3: CASSLTSGASTDTQYF

D: TRBD1
J: TRBJ2-7
V: TRBV18
DNA: TGTGCCAGCTCACCTTTTGCGGGACAGGGGGCCAACGAGCAGTACTTC
CDR3: CASSPFAGQGANEQYF

D: .
J: TRBJ1-4
V: TRBV5-1
DNA: TGCGCCAGCAGCTTTACCGGTAATGAAAAACTGTTTTTT
CDR3: CASSFTGNEKLFF

D: .
J: TRBJ1-5
V: TRBV15
DNA: TGTGCCACCAGCAGAGATAAGGGGATCTATCAGCCCCAGCATTTT
CDR3: CATSRDKGIYQPQHF

D: TRBD1
J: TRBJ2-7
V: TRBV5-1
DNA: TGCGCCCCCAGCTCGGCACCTATATCGGGACAGGGTACGTACGAGCAGTACTTC
CDR3: CAPSSAPISGQGTYEQYF

D: .
J: TRBJ1-6
V: TRBV27
DNA: TGTGCCAGCAGTTTAAAGGGGGACATTAATTCACCCCTCCACTTT
CDR3: CASSLKGDINSPLHF

D: TRBD1
J: TRBJ1-1
V: TRBV28
DNA: TGTGCCAGCAGCCGGCCGGGACAGGCGGCTTTCTTT
CDR3: CASSRPGQAAFF

D: TRBD2
J: TRBJ2-3
V: TRBV5-6
DNA: TGTGCCAGCAGCCCTACGACTAGCGGGGGCACGCAGTATTTT
CDR3: CASSPTTSGGTQYF

D: TRBD2
J: TRBJ2-1
V: TRBV5-1
DNA: TGCGCCAGCAGAAACCTAGCGGGAGACAATGAGCAGTTCTTC
CDR3: CASRNLAGDNEQFF

D: TRBD1
J: TRBJ1-2
V: TRBV12-5
DNA: TGTGCTAGTGGTTTCTCGGACAGGATTGCCTATGGCTACACCTTC
CDR3: CASGFSDRIAYGYTF

D: TRBD1
J: TRBJ2-7
V: TRBV4-2
DNA: TGTGCCAGCAGCCAAGATCCCAGGGGGACCTACGAGCAGTACTTC
CDR3: CASSQDPRGTYEQYF

D: TRBD2
J: TRBJ2-5
V: TRBV11-2
DNA: TGTGCCAGCAGCTTATGGGAGGGGACCCAAACTTTAAGGACCCAGTACTTC
CDR3: CASSLWEGTQTLRTQYF

D: .
J: TRBJ1-1
V: TRBV19
DNA: TGTGCCAGTAGGTCACAGGCGCCCCGCACTGAAGCTTTCTTT
CDR3: CASRSQAPRTEAFF

D: .
J: TRBJ1-2
V: TRBV7-3
DNA: TGTGCCAGCAGCTTCGGGGGGGACTATGGCTACACCTTC
CDR3: CASSFGGDYGYTF

D: .
J: TRBJ1-1
V: TRBV18
DNA: TGTGCCAGCTCATCGCTAGCCCTCGGGGTGAACACTGAAGCTTTCTTT
CDR3: CASSSLALGVNTEAFF

D: .
J: TRBJ2-1
V: TRBV7-9
DNA: TGTGCCAGCATCTTGGGGGGAGACAATGAGCAGTTCTTC
CDR3: CASILGGDNEQFF